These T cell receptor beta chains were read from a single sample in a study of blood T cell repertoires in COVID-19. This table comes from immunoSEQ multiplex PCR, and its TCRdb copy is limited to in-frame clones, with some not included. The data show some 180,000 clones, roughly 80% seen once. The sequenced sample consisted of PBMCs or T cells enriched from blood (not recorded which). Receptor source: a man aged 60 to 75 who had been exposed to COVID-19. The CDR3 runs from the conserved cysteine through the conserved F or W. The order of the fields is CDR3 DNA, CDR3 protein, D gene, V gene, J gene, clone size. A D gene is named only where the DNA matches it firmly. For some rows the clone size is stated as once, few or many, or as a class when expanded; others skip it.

CDR3nt: TGTGCCAGCAGCGTAGGGACAGGGGCGTCCTACGAGCAGTACTTC
CDR3aa: CASSVGTGASYEQYF
d_gene: TRBD1
v_gene: TRBV9
j_gene: TRBJ2-7
abundance: once

CDR3nt: TGTGCCGGGACGTCCTTCGGGCAGGGGTACACTGAAGCTTTCTTT
CDR3aa: CAGTSFGQGYTEAFF
d_gene: -
v_gene: TRBV30
j_gene: TRBJ1-1
abundance: -

CDR3nt: TGTGCCAGCAGCCCCCGGGACAGGGGAGGCTATGGCTACACCTTC
CDR3aa: CASSPRDRGGYGYTF
d_gene: TRBD1
v_gene: TRBV2
j_gene: TRBJ1-2
abundance: -

CDR3nt: TGTGCCAGCAGTCCCACAACACCCTATGGCTACACCTTC
CDR3aa: CASSPTTPYGYTF
d_gene: -
v_gene: TRBV25-1
j_gene: TRBJ1-2
abundance: -

CDR3nt: TGTGCCAGCAGCGCCGTCGGGGCTAATGAAAAACTGTTTTTT
CDR3aa: CASSAVGANEKLFF
d_gene: -
v_gene: TRBV7-9
j_gene: TRBJ1-4
abundance: once

CDR3nt: TGTGCCAGCAGCTTAGGCAGGGGGTCTTTGCAGCCCCAGCATTTT
CDR3aa: CASSLGRGSLQPQHF
d_gene: TRBD1
v_gene: TRBV7-8
j_gene: TRBJ1-5
abundance: -

CDR3nt: TGTGCCAGCAGCGTAGTCGAGGGGGGACAGCTCGCTGGAAACACCATATATTTT
CDR3aa: CASSVVEGGQLAGNTIYF
d_gene: TRBD1
v_gene: TRBV9
j_gene: TRBJ1-3
abundance: -

CDR3nt: TGTGCCAGCAGTCGTAACAGTGATGGCTACACCTTC
CDR3aa: CASSRNSDGYTF
d_gene: -
v_gene: TRBV11-3
j_gene: TRBJ1-2
abundance: -

CDR3nt: TGTGCCAGTAGTATAGGCATTAACAGGGCAGGAAACACCATATATTTT
CDR3aa: CASSIGINRAGNTIYF
d_gene: -
v_gene: TRBV19
j_gene: TRBJ1-3
abundance: -

CDR3nt: TGTGCCAGCAGCTTGGGCGGGAGGGGGGAGACCCAGTACTTC
CDR3aa: CASSLGGRGETQYF
d_gene: TRBD2
v_gene: TRBV7-6
j_gene: TRBJ2-5
abundance: -

CDR3nt: TGTGCCAGCAGTATCTCCAGACAGGTTGGGGGCTACACCTTC
CDR3aa: CASSISRQVGGYTF
d_gene: -
v_gene: TRBV27
j_gene: TRBJ1-2
abundance: once

CDR3nt: TGTGCCAGCAGTGAAAGACTGAGGGTCCAGCCCCAGCATTTT
CDR3aa: CASSERLRVQPQHF
d_gene: -
v_gene: TRBV6-1
j_gene: TRBJ1-5
abundance: -

CDR3nt: TGTGCCAGCGCTGGGGGGAATCAGCCCCAGCATTTT
CDR3aa: CASAGGNQPQHF
d_gene: -
v_gene: TRBV6-5
j_gene: TRBJ1-5
abundance: -

CDR3nt: TGTGCCTGGAGTGTACAGGGGGGCACAGATACGCAGTATTTT
CDR3aa: CAWSVQGGTDTQYF
d_gene: TRBD1
v_gene: TRBV30
j_gene: TRBJ2-3
abundance: -

CDR3nt: TGCAGCGTTGACCCCTTCACAGATACGCAGTATTTT
CDR3aa: CSVDPFTDTQYF
d_gene: -
v_gene: TRBV29-1
j_gene: TRBJ2-3
abundance: -

CDR3nt: TGTGCCACCCAGGACGGGTTAAGGGGGAGCGCTGAAGCTTTCTTT
CDR3aa: CATQDGLRGSAEAFF
d_gene: -
v_gene: TRBV6-6
j_gene: TRBJ1-1
abundance: -

CDR3nt: TGTGCCAGCAGCGCCACAGGGGGCGACTATGGCTACACCTTC
CDR3aa: CASSATGGDYGYTF
d_gene: TRBD1
v_gene: TRBV7-8
j_gene: TRBJ1-2
abundance: -

CDR3nt: TGTGCCAGCAGTGCCTACGACAGGAACACTGAAGCTTTCTTT
CDR3aa: CASSAYDRNTEAFF
d_gene: -
v_gene: TRBV2
j_gene: TRBJ1-1
abundance: -

CDR3nt: TGTGCCACCCGGACGCCCGGGACTGGAACCTACGAGCAGTACTTC
CDR3aa: CATRTPGTGTYEQYF
d_gene: -
v_gene: TRBV19
j_gene: TRBJ2-7
abundance: -

CDR3nt: TGTGCCAGCAGCTTGTCGGACAGGGGACGTACGCGGGGGGAGCAGTACTTC
CDR3aa: CASSLSDRGRTRGEQYF
d_gene: TRBD1
v_gene: TRBV7-9
j_gene: TRBJ2-7
abundance: -

CDR3nt: TGTGCCAGCAGTTTGAAGGGGTTGGGCTACACCTTC
CDR3aa: CASSLKGLGYTF
d_gene: -
v_gene: TRBV28
j_gene: TRBJ1-2
abundance: few

CDR3nt: TGTGCCATCAGTGAGTCAAGGTCGGGTTGGGATACGCAGTATTTT
CDR3aa: CAISESRSGWDTQYF
d_gene: -
v_gene: TRBV10-3
j_gene: TRBJ2-3
abundance: -

CDR3nt: TGTGCCAGCAGCTTATACAGGGGGGAGGCTGAAGCTTTCTTT
CDR3aa: CASSLYRGEAEAFF
d_gene: TRBD1
v_gene: TRBV7-2
j_gene: TRBJ1-1
abundance: -

CDR3nt: TGTGCCAGCAGCGTGACAGGGGACGGAACAGATACGCAGTATTTT
CDR3aa: CASSVTGDGTDTQYF
d_gene: TRBD1
v_gene: TRBV7-3
j_gene: TRBJ2-3
abundance: -

CDR3nt: TGTGCCACCAGTGACCCCAACGACAGTAATGAAAAACTGTTTTTT
CDR3aa: CATSDPNDSNEKLFF
d_gene: -
v_gene: TRBV24-1
j_gene: TRBJ1-4
abundance: -

CDR3nt: TGTGCCTGGACCGCAGGGGGCTTTGGCTACACCTTC
CDR3aa: CAWTAGGFGYTF
d_gene: TRBD1
v_gene: TRBV30
j_gene: TRBJ1-2
abundance: -

CDR3nt: TGTGCCAGCAGTCCAGGTGGCGGGAGTGGGAGCACAGATACGCAGTATTTT
CDR3aa: CASSPGGGSGSTDTQYF
d_gene: TRBD2
v_gene: TRBV7-9
j_gene: TRBJ2-3
abundance: -

CDR3nt: TGTGCCATCAGCACACCCAGGGGGCTGTACGAGCAGTACTTC
CDR3aa: CAISTPRGLYEQYF
d_gene: TRBD1
v_gene: TRBV10-3
j_gene: TRBJ2-7
abundance: -

CDR3nt: TGCGCCAGCAGCCAAGAAGGGACAAGGAATTCACCCCTCCACTTT
CDR3aa: CASSQEGTRNSPLHF
d_gene: -
v_gene: TRBV4-1
j_gene: TRBJ1-6
abundance: -

CDR3nt: TGCGCCAGCAGCTTCGGGTCGGGTATTAATGAAAAACTGTTTTTT
CDR3aa: CASSFGSGINEKLFF
d_gene: -
v_gene: TRBV5-1
j_gene: TRBJ1-4
abundance: -

CDR3nt: TGTGCCAGCAGCTTGGTAAACAGCTACGAGCAGTACTTC
CDR3aa: CASSLVNSYEQYF
d_gene: -
v_gene: TRBV5-4
j_gene: TRBJ2-7
abundance: -

CDR3nt: TGTGCCAGCAGCGCAAGTGGGGGGACAGGACATGGCTACACCTTC
CDR3aa: CASSASGGTGHGYTF
d_gene: TRBD1
v_gene: TRBV9
j_gene: TRBJ1-2
abundance: -

CDR3nt: TGTGCCATGGGGAGTAGCGGAGGGTTCGAGCAGTACTTC
CDR3aa: CAMGSSGGFEQYF
d_gene: -
v_gene: TRBV10-3
j_gene: TRBJ2-7
abundance: -

CDR3nt: TGTGCCAGCAGCCCCCGACAGGGGGTAACCTCTGGGGCCAACGTCCTGACTTTC
CDR3aa: CASSPRQGVTSGANVLTF
d_gene: TRBD1
v_gene: TRBV9
j_gene: TRBJ2-6
abundance: -

CDR3nt: TGTGCCATCAGCGCCGGGAGGGGGTTTAGGCAGCCCCAGCATTTT
CDR3aa: CAISAGRGFRQPQHF
d_gene: -
v_gene: TRBV10-3
j_gene: TRBJ1-5
abundance: -

CDR3nt: TGTGCCAGCAGCGTAGTTGGAGATACTCCCACTGAAGCTTTCTTT
CDR3aa: CASSVVGDTPTEAFF
d_gene: -
v_gene: TRBV9
j_gene: TRBJ1-1
abundance: -

CDR3nt: TGTGCCAGTAGTAAGGAGGGACGGGCTAGCGGGCTCTACGAGCAGTACTTC
CDR3aa: CASSKEGRASGLYEQYF
d_gene: TRBD2
v_gene: TRBV19
j_gene: TRBJ2-7
abundance: -

CDR3nt: TGTGCCAGCAGCCCTCCGGACAGGCAGAATAATTCACCCCTCCACTTT
CDR3aa: CASSPPDRQNNSPLHF
d_gene: TRBD1
v_gene: TRBV7-9
j_gene: TRBJ1-6
abundance: few

CDR3nt: TGCGCCAGCAGCTTGGCCGATGGGGGGGCGCAAAACTATGGCTACACCTTC
CDR3aa: CASSLADGGAQNYGYTF
d_gene: -
v_gene: TRBV5-1
j_gene: TRBJ1-2
abundance: -

CDR3nt: TGTGCCAGTAGTGGACAGGGGAATTCACCCCTCCACTTT
CDR3aa: CASSGQGNSPLHF
d_gene: TRBD1
v_gene: TRBV19
j_gene: TRBJ1-6
abundance: -

CDR3nt: TGTGCCAGCAGTGATGTTGGGAGGGGTGAGCAGTACTTC
CDR3aa: CASSDVGRGEQYF
d_gene: TRBD2
v_gene: TRBV2
j_gene: TRBJ2-7
abundance: -

CDR3nt: TGTGCCAGCAGCTTAGCGAGGGGGGGGGAATCACCCCTCCACTTT
CDR3aa: CASSLARGGESPLHF
d_gene: -
v_gene: TRBV7-6
j_gene: TRBJ1-6
abundance: -

CDR3nt: TGTGCCAGCAGCGCTCCAGGGGAAACTGAAGCTTTCTTT
CDR3aa: CASSAPGETEAFF
d_gene: -
v_gene: TRBV7-9
j_gene: TRBJ1-1
abundance: many

CDR3nt: TGTGCCAGCAGCATACTAGCGGGAGTGGCTGGGGCCAACGTCCTGACTTTC
CDR3aa: CASSILAGVAGANVLTF
d_gene: TRBD2
v_gene: TRBV7-8
j_gene: TRBJ2-6
abundance: -

CDR3nt: TGCGCCAGCCGGGATCTAGCGGGCCAAGAGACCCAGTACTTC
CDR3aa: CASRDLAGQETQYF
d_gene: TRBD2
v_gene: TRBV5-1
j_gene: TRBJ2-5
abundance: few

CDR3nt: TGTGCCAGTAGTCAGCGGGAGTCGACCTACAATGAGCAGTTCTTC
CDR3aa: CASSQRESTYNEQFF
d_gene: TRBD2
v_gene: TRBV19
j_gene: TRBJ2-1
abundance: -

CDR3nt: TGTGCCAGCAGCCAAGTACAGGGCTCCTATAATTCACCCCTCCACTTT
CDR3aa: CASSQVQGSYNSPLHF
d_gene: -
v_gene: TRBV3-1/TRBV3-2
j_gene: TRBJ1-6
abundance: -

CDR3nt: TGCGCCAGCAGTCACCATCCTCGACAGGGATCTGGGGCCAACGTCCTGACTTTC
CDR3aa: CASSHHPRQGSGANVLTF
d_gene: TRBD1
v_gene: TRBV23-1
j_gene: TRBJ2-6
abundance: -

CDR3nt: TGCAGCGTTGAAGATTTTCAGGGGACGAACATTCAGTACTTC
CDR3aa: CSVEDFQGTNIQYF
d_gene: -
v_gene: TRBV29-1
j_gene: TRBJ2-4
abundance: -

CDR3nt: TGTGCCATCAGTGGGAATACCGAGGGGGATGGCTACACCTTC
CDR3aa: CAISGNTEGDGYTF
d_gene: -
v_gene: TRBV10-3
j_gene: TRBJ1-2
abundance: -

CDR3nt: TGTGCCAGCAGTTTGGGTCACAGGGTACGGACTGAAGCTTTCTTT
CDR3aa: CASSLGHRVRTEAFF
d_gene: -
v_gene: TRBV28
j_gene: TRBJ1-1
abundance: once

CDR3nt: TGTGCCACCAGCAGAGCAATGGGTACTGGAGGCACTGAAGCTTTCTTT
CDR3aa: CATSRAMGTGGTEAFF
d_gene: -
v_gene: TRBV15
j_gene: TRBJ1-1
abundance: once

CDR3nt: TGTGCCAGCAGTACGGGACTAGGGGTCAATGAGCAGTTCTTC
CDR3aa: CASSTGLGVNEQFF
d_gene: TRBD2
v_gene: TRBV27
j_gene: TRBJ2-1
abundance: -

CDR3nt: TGTGCCAGCTCTCGCGGACAGCAGAACACCGGGGAGCTGTTTTTT
CDR3aa: CASSRGQQNTGELFF
d_gene: -
v_gene: TRBV18
j_gene: TRBJ2-2
abundance: -

CDR3nt: TGTGCCTGGAGTGTACAGGCGAACACTGAAGCTTTCTTT
CDR3aa: CAWSVQANTEAFF
d_gene: -
v_gene: TRBV30
j_gene: TRBJ1-1
abundance: -

CDR3nt: TGTGCCAGCAGCTTAGGCGGGAGGGCCGGGAGTGAGCAGTTCTTC
CDR3aa: CASSLGGRAGSEQFF
d_gene: TRBD2
v_gene: TRBV7-2
j_gene: TRBJ2-1
abundance: -

CDR3nt: TGTGCCACCAGTGATGGCGGAGAGTATCAGCCCCAGCATTTT
CDR3aa: CATSDGGEYQPQHF
d_gene: -
v_gene: TRBV24-1
j_gene: TRBJ1-5
abundance: -

CDR3nt: TGTGCCATCACCGGGAATTCCTACGAGCAGTACTTC
CDR3aa: CAITGNSYEQYF
d_gene: -
v_gene: TRBV28
j_gene: TRBJ2-7
abundance: few

CDR3nt: TGCGCCAGCAGCTTGGGCCCGGACAAGGGTAACGAGCAGTACTTC
CDR3aa: CASSLGPDKGNEQYF
d_gene: -
v_gene: TRBV5-1
j_gene: TRBJ2-7
abundance: once

CDR3nt: TGTGCCAGCAGTTCAGGACAGGCGGCGAATTCACCCCTCCACTTT
CDR3aa: CASSSGQAANSPLHF
d_gene: TRBD1
v_gene: TRBV6-6
j_gene: TRBJ1-6
abundance: -